This entry concerns a single T cell receptor beta chain. The sample comes from a study of shared clonotypes between healthy human individuals. Germline CDR1 reads SGHAT; CDR2 reads FQNNGV. This CDR3 has 13 amino acids. V was pared by 6 bases and J by 2 bases, with 7 bases between. Profiled with immunoSEQ multiplex PCR; TCRdb holds only in-frame clones, not every one. The sample consists of a few million clones, around 95% of them appearing once. This clonotype was sampled from a man aged 18 to 30 in good health. The sample taken for sequencing was naive CD4+ T cells sorted from blood. Subset described: CD45RA+ positively selected. This chain links TRBV11-2 with TRBJ2-2; D ambiguous. Here the CDR3 reads CASRSFNTGELFF. The CDR3, as DNA: TGTGCCAGCAGGAGTTTTAACACCGGGGAGCTGTTTTTT.